This record concerns one T cell receptor beta chain sequence. Its antigen is still unknown. This sample was taken from a study of T cells in Graves' hyperthyroidism and ophthalmopathy. Thyroid ultrasound, orbital computed tomography, clinical symptoms, and serum thyroxine and TRAb underpinned diagnoses. Overall study findings and caveats: Researchers report that a 13 V-J model separated ophthalmopathy from stable hyperthyroidism.

TCR beta CDR3 region amplification was performed from RNA transcripts. The primer set for the first-round RT-PCR of the TCR CDR3 was HTBI. TCRdb analysed the multiplex PCR reads with MiXCR anew, one entry per CDR3 protein. The sample has roughly 500,000 distinct CDR3 sequences, roughly 46% seen once; the top ten hold under 20%. Sequences were obtained from peripheral blood or thyroid tissue (not recorded which). The clonotype was recovered from an adult woman with Graves' disease, either hyperthyroidism or ophthalmopathy (not recorded which).

The CDR3 spells CASRSGGTIYF. In nucleotides, the CDR3 is TGTGCCAGCAGGAGTGGGGGCACCATATATTTT. The genes are TRBV27 and TRBJ1-3, with D possibly being TRBD1 (5 bases). Germline V lookup: CDR1 MNHEY, CDR2 SMNVEV (reference sequence). CDR3 length equals 11 residues. V lost 6 bases and J lost 9, with 9 bases in between.